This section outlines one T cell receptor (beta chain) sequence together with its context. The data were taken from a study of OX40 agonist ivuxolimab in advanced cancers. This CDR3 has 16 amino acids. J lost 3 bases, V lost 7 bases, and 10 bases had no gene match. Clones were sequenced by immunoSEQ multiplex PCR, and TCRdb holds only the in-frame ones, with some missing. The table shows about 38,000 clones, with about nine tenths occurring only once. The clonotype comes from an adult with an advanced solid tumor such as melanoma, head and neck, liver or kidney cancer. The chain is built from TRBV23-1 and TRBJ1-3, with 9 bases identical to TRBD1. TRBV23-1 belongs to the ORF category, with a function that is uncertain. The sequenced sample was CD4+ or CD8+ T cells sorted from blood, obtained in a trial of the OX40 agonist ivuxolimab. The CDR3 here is CASTVRETGGGNTIYF. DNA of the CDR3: TGCGCCAGCACCGTTAGGGAGACAGGGGGTGGAAACACCATATATTTT.